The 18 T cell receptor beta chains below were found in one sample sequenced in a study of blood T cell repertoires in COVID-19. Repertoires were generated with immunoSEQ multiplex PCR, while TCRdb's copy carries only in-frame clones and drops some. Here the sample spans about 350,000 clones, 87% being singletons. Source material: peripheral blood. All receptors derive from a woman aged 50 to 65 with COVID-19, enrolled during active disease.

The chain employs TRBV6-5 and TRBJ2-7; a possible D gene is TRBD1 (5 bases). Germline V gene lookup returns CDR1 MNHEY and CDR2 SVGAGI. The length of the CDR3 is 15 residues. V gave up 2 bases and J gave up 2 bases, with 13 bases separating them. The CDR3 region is CASSYGRDATYEQYF. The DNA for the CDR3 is TGTGCCAGCAGTTACGGCAGGGATGCTACCTACGAGCAGTACTTC.

In nucleotides, the CDR3 is TGTGCCAGCAGCGCACTCCCGAACACTGAAGCTTTCTTT. Residues: CASSALPNTEAFF. The chain combines TRBV9 with TRBJ1-1; D gene unclear. The CDR3 is made up of 13 amino acids. CDR1 and CDR2 from the germline V gene are SGDLS and YYNGEE. Trimming removed 3 bases at V and 1 base at J, with 7 bases between.

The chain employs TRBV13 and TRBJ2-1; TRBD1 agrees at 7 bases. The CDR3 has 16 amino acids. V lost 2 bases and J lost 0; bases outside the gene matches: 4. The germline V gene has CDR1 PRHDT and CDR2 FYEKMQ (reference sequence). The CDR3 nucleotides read TGTGCCAGCAGCTTAAGGGGGCCCACCTCCTACAATGAGCAGTTCTTC. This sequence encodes CASSLRGPTSYNEQFF.

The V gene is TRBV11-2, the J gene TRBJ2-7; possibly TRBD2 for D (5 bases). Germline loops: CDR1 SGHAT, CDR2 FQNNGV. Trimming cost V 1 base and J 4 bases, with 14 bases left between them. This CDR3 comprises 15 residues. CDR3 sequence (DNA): TGTGCCAGCAGCTTAGGTCCAGGACTCTCATACGAGCAGTACTTC. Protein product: CASSLGPGLSYEQYF.

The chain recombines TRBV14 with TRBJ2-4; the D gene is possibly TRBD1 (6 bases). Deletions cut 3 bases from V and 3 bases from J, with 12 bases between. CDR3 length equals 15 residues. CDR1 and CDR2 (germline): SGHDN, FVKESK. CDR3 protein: CASSHGQRVKNIQYF. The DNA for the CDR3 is TGTGCCAGCAGCCACGGACAGCGCGTCAAAAACATTCAGTACTTC.

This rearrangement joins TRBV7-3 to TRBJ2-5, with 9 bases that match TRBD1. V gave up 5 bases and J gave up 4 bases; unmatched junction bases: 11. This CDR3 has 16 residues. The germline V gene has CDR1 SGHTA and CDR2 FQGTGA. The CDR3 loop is CASSTYPPGQGETQYF. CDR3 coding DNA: TGTGCCAGCAGCACCTACCCTCCGGGACAGGGAGAGACCCAGTACTTC.

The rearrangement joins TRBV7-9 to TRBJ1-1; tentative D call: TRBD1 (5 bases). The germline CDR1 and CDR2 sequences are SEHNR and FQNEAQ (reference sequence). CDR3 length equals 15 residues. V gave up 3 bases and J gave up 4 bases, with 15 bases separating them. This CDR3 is CASSFGDFAGTEAFF. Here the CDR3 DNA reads TGTGCCAGCAGCTTTGGGGACTTCGCGGGCACTGAAGCTTTCTTT.

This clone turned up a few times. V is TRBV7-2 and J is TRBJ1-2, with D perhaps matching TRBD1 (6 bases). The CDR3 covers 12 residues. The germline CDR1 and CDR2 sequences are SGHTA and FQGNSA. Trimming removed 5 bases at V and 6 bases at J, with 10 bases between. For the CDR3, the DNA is TGTGCCAGCAGCCTGGACAGAAATGGCTACACCTTC. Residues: CASSLDRNGYTF.

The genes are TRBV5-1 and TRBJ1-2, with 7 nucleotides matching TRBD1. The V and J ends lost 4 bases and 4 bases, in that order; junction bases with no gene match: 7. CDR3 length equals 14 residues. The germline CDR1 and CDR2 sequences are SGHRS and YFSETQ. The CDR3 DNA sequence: TGCGCCAGCAGCCTCGGACAGGTCGTCTATGGCTACACCTTC. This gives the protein CASSLGQVVYGYTF. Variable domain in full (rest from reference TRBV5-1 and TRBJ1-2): KAGVTQTPRYLIKTRGQQVTLSCSPISGHRSVSWYQQTPGQGLQFLFEYFSETQRNKGNFPGRFSGRQFSNSRSEMNVSTLELGDSALYLCASSLGQVVYGYTFGSGTRLTVV.

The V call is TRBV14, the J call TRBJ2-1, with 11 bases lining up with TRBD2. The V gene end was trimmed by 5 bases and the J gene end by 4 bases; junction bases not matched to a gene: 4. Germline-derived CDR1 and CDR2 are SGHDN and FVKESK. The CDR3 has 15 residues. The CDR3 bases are TGTGCCAGCAGCGGAGGGACTAGCGGATACAATGAGCAGTTCTTC. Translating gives CASSGGTSGYNEQFF.

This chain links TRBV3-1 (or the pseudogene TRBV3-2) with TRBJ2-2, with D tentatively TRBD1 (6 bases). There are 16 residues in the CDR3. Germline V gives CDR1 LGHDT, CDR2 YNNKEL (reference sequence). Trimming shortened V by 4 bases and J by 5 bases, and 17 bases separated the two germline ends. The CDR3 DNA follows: TGTGCCAGCAGCCTCGAGGGCAGGGGAGAAACCGGGGAGCTGTTTTTT. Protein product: CASSLEGRGETGELFF.

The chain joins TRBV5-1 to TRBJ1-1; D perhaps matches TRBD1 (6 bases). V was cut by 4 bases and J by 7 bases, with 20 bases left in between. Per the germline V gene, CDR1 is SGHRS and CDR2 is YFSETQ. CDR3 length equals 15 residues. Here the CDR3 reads CASSHKGGDLNEAFF. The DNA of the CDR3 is TGCGCCAGCAGCCATAAAGGGGGGGACCTAAATGAAGCTTTCTTT.

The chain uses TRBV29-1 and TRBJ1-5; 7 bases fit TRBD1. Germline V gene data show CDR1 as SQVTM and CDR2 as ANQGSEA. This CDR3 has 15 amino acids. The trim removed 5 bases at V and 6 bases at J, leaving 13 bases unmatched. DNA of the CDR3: TGCAGCGTTACCGTTAGGGGGCAGGAGGGTCAGCCCCAGCATTTT. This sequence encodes CSVTVRGQEGQPQHF. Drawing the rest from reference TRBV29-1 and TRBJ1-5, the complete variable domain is SAVISQKPSRDICQRGTSLTIQCQVDSQVTMMFWYRQQPGQSLTLIATANQGSEATYESGFVIDKFPISRPNLTFSTLTVSNMSPEDSSIYLCSVTVRGQEGQPQHFGDGTRLSIL.

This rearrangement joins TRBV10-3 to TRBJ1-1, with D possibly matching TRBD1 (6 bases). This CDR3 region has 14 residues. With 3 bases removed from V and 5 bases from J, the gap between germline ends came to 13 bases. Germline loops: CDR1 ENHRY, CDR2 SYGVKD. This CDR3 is CAISDSQGVTEAFF. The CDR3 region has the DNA TGTGCCATCAGTGATTCACAGGGAGTAACTGAAGCTTTCTTT.

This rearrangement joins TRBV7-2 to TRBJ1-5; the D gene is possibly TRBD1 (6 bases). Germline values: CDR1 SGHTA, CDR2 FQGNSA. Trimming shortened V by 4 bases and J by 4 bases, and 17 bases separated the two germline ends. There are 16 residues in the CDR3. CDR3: CASSSLSQGFNQPQHF. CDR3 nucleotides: TGTGCCAGCAGCTCACTATCCCAGGGGTTTAATCAGCCCCAGCATTTT.

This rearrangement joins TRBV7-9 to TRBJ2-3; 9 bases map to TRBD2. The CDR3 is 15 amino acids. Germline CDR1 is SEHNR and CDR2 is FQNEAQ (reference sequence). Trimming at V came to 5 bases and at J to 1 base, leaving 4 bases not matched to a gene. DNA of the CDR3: TGTGCCAGCAGCCCGACTAGCGGACGCACAGATACGCAGTATTTT. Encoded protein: CASSPTSGRTDTQYF.

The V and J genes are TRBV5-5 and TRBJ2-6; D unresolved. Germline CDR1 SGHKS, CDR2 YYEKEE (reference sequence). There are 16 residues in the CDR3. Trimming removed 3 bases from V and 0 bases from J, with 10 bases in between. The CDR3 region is CASSSRAISGANVLTF. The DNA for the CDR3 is TGTGCCAGCAGCTCCCGCGCGATCTCTGGGGCCAACGTCCTGACTTTC.

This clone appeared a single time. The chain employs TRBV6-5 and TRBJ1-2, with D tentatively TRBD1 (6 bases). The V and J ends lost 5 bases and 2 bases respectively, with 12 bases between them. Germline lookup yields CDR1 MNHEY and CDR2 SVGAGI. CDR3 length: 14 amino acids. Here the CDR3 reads CASSTGGLNYGYTF. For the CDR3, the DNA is TGTGCCAGCAGTACCGGGGGGCTCAACTATGGCTACACCTTC.